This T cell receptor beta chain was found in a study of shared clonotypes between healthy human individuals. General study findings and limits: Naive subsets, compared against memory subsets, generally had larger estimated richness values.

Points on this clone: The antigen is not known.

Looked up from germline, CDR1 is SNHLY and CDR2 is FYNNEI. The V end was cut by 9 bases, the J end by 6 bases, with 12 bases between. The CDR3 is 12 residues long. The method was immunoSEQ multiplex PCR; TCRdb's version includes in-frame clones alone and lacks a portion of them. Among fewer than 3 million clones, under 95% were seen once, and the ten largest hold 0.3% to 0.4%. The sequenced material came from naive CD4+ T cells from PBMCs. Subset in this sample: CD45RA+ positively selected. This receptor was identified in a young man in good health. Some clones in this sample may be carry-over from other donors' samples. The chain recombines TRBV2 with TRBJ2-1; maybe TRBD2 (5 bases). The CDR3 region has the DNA TGTGCCAGTAGCGCCCTGCTCAATGAGCAGTTCTTC. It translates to CASSALLNEQFF.